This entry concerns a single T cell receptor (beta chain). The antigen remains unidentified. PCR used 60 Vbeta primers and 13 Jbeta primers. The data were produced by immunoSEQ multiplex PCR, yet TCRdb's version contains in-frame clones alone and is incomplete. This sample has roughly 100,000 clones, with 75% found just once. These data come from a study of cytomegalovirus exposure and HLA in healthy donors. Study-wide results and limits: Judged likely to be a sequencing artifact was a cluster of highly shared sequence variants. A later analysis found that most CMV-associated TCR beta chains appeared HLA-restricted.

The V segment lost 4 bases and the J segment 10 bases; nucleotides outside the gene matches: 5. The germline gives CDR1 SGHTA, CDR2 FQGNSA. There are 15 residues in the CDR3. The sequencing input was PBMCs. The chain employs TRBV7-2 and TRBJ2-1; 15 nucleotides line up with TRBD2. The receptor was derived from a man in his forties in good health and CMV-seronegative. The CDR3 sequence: CASSSGLAGGREQFF. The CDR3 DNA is TGTGCCAGCAGCTCGGGACTAGCGGGGGGCCGGGAGCAGTTCTTC.